This T cell receptor beta chain was profiled in a study of CD8 T cells in ankylosing spondylitis. V was shortened by 5 bases and J by 9 bases, with 16 bases between the two germline ends. The CDR3 extends over 13 amino acids. Germline V lookup: CDR1 SGHTA, CDR2 FQGNSA. This clonotype was seen more than once but under ten times. TCRdb re-called the 5' RACE reads with MiXCR, one entry per CDR3 protein. The sample holds 190,000 or so distinct CDR3 sequences, 9.5% to 15% seen once. Sequenced: blood, either unsorted or a sorted T cell fraction (not recorded which). The clonotype originates from a male donor with ankylosing spondylitis or in good health (not recorded which). This chain uses TRBV7-2 with TRBJ1-1, with D tentatively TRBD1 (6 bases). This CDR3 is CASSLPQGSQAFF. The CDR3 nucleotides read TGTGCCAGCAGCCTCCCACAGGGATCCCAAGCTTTCTTT.